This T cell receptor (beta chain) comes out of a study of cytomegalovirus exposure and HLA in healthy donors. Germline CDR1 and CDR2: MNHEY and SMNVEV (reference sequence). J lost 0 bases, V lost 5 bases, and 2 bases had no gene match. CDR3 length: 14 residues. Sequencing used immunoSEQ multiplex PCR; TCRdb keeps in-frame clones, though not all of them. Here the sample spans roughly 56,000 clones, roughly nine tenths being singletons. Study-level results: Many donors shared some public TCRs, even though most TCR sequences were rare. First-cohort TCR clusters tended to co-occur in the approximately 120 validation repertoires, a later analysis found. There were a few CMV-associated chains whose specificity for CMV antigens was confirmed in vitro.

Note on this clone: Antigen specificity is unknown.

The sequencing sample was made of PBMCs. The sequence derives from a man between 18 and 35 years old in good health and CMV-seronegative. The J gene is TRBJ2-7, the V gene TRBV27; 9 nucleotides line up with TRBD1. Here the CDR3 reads CASSKTGGSYEQYF. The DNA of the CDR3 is TGTGCCAGCAGTAAGACAGGGGGCTCCTACGAGCAGTACTTC.